What follows describes a single TCR beta chain. Its target antigen remains unknown. No base-level quality is on record; no much larger clone is a single base apart. The sample belongs to a study of control samples from healthy donors and cancer patients (dated by TCRdb to between 2020 and 2021). The library was obtained by the immunoSEQ multiplex PCR assay. What TCRdb holds here is the immuneACCESS table cut down to in-frame rearrangements. Part of the clones is not present; checked against another copy, under half of the missing clones reflect an unresolved V gene, and the others are unexplained. Here the sample has 60,000 to 75,000 clones; 65% to 90% occur a single time. The ten largest clones add up to approximately 5% of the sample. The CDR3 holds 12 amino acids from the cysteine to the phenylalanine. Just CDR3 DNA is preserved here, 36 bases in frame from base 1. CDR1 and CDR2 (SGHTA, FQGTGA) derive from the germline V gene. Unmatched junction bases come to 4, with V trimmed by 5 bases and J by 7 bases.

Sequenced material: blood. The sequence links TRBV7-3 to TRBJ2-5, with TRBD2 identical over 7 junction bases. This TCR came from a man aged 35 to 55 in good health. The CDR3 reads CASSLGEGTQYF. The DNA sequence reads TGTGCCAGCAGCCTCGGGGAGGGGACCCAGTACTTC.